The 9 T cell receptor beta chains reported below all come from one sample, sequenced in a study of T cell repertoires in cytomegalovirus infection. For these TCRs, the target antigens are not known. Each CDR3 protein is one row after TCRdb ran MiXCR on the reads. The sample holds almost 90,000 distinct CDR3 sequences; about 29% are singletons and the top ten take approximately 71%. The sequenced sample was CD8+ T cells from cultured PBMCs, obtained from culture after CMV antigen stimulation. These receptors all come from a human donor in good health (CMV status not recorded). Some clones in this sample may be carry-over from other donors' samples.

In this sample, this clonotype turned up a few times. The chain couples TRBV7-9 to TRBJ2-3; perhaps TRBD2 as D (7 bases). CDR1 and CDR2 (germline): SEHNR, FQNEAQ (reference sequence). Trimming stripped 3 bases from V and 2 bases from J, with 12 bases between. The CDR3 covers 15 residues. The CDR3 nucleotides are TGTGCCAGCAGCTTTGGGGGGGCCGACACAGATACGCAGTATTTT. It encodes CASSFGGADTDTQYF.

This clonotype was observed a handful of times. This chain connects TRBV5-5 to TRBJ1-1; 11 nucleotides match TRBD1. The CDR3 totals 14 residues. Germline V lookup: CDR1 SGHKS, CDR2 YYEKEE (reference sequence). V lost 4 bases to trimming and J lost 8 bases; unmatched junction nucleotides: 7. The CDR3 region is CASSPWDRGVEAFF. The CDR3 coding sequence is TGTGCCAGCAGCCCTTGGGACAGGGGGGTCGAAGCTTTCTTT.

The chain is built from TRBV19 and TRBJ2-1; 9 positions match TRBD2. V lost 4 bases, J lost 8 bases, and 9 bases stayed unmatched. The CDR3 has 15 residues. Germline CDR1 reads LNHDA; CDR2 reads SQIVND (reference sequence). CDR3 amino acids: CASSTGTSTTDEQFF. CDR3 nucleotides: TGTGCCAGTAGTACCGGGACTAGCACTACTGATGAGCAGTTCTTC.

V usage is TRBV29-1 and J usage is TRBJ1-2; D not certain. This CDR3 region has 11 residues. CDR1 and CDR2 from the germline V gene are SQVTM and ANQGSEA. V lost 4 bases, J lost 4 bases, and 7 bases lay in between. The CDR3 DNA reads TGCAGCGTTGGCGGGTTCTATGGCTACACCTTC. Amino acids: CSVGGFYGYTF.

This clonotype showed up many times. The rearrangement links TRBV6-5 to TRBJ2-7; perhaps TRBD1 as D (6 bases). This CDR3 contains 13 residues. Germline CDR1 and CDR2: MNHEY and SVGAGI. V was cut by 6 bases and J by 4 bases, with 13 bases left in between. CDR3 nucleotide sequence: TGTGCCAGCAGCCCCGGGACACCTTACGAGCAGTACTTC. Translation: CASSPGTPYEQYF.

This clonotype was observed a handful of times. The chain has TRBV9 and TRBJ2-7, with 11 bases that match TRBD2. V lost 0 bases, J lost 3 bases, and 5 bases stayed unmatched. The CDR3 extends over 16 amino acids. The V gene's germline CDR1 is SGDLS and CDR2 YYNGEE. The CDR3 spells CASSVDTSGGGYEQYF. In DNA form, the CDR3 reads TGTGCCAGCAGCGTAGATACTAGCGGGGGCGGCTACGAGCAGTACTTC.

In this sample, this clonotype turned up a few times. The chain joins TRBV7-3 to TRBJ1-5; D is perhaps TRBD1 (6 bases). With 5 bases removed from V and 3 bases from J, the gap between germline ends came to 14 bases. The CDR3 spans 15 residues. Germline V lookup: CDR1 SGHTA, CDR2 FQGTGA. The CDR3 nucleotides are TGTGCCAGCAGCGCCCACCCAGGGGACAATCAGCCCCAGCATTTT. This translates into CASSAHPGDNQPQHF.

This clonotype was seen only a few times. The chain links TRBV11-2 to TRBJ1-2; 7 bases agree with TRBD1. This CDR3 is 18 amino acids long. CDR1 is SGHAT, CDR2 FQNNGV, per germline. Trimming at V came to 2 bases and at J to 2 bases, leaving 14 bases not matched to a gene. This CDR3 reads CASSLFPAGGKLNYGYTF. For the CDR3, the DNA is TGTGCCAGCAGCTTATTCCCGGCAGGGGGTAAATTAAACTATGGCTACACCTTC.

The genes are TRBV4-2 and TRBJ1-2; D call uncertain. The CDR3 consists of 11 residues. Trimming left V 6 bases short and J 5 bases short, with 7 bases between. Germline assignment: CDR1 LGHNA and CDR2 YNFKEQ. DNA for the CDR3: TGTGCCAGCAGGGAGGGATATGGCTACACCTTC. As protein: CASREGYGYTF.